The 10 T cell receptor beta chains below were found in one sample sequenced in a study of radiation and T cells in renal cell carcinoma. Time point reported: baseline pretreatment blood. Treatment meaning: 15 Gy SBRT to primary tumor, nephrectomy 4 weeks later. The protocol was immunoSEQ multiplex PCR, while the TCRdb copy is restricted to in-frame clones and leaves out a portion. The table lists about 140,000 clones, less than 85% of them singletons. The starting material was blood, obtained from a patient whose treatment included radiotherapy and nephrectomy. All receptors derive from a woman aged 45-65 years with renal cell carcinoma.

V usage is TRBV4-2 and J usage is TRBJ2-4; 11 bases are shared with TRBD1. V lost 2 bases and J lost 6; bases outside the gene matches: 6. This CDR3 contains 16 residues. CDR1 is LGHNA and CDR2 is YNFKEQ in the germline V gene. This chain's CDR3 is CASSQRGQGEVNIQYF. Written as DNA, the CDR3 is TGTGCCAGCAGCCAAAGGGGACAGGGGGAGGTAAACATTCAGTACTTC.

This clone appeared a few times. This chain links TRBV5-1 with TRBJ1-1; TRBD1 is a possible D gene (6 bases). Trimming cost V 3 bases and J 0 bases, with 15 bases left between them. Germline lookup yields CDR1 SGHRS and CDR2 YFSETQ. The CDR3 is made up of 16 amino acids. In DNA, the CDR3 is TGCGCCAGCAGCTCGGGATGGACAGCCTTGAACACTGAAGCTTTCTTT. Its translation is CASSSGWTALNTEAFF.

This clone was detected a few times. The chain recombines TRBV7-2 with TRBJ2-7; D is perhaps TRBD1 (6 bases). V shed 2 bases and J shed 3 bases, with 11 bases lying between them. CDR3 size: 14 residues. Germline V gene lookup returns CDR1 SGHTA and CDR2 FQGNSA. The CDR3 sequence: CASSLRGSGYEQYF. DNA of the CDR3: TGTGCCAGCAGCTTAAGGGGGAGCGGCTACGAGCAGTACTTC. The variable domain in full, completed from reference TRBV7-2 and TRBJ2-7, reads GAGVSQSPSNKVTEKGKDVELRCDPISGHTALYWYRQSLGQGLEFLIYFQGNSAPDKSGLPSDRFSAERTGGSVSTLTIQRTQQEDSAVYLCASSLRGSGYEQYFGPGTRLTVT.

J is TRBJ2-7 and V is TRBV10-3; D not resolved. The length of the CDR3 is 13 residues. The germline V gene encodes CDR1 ENHRY and CDR2 SYGVKD. V was pared by 3 bases and J by 0 bases, with 6 bases between. DNA for the CDR3: TGTGCCATCAGTGACGGTAGCTCCTACGAGCAGTACTTC. Translating it yields CAISDGSSYEQYF.

The rearrangement uses TRBV6-4 and TRBJ1-2; possibly TRBD1 for D (5 bases). CDR3 length equals 15 residues. With 3 bases removed from V and 2 bases from J, the gap between germline ends came to 13 bases. Germline V gives CDR1 MRHNA, CDR2 SNTAGT. The DNA for the CDR3 is TGTGCCAGCAGTGAGGGTATGGGGGAAAACTATGGCTACACCTTC. This codes for CASSEGMGENYGYTF.

The chain combines TRBV5-1 with TRBJ1-3, with 8 positions matching TRBD1. Per the germline V gene, CDR1 is SGHRS and CDR2 is YFSETQ. The V gene end was trimmed by 3 bases and the J gene end by 0 bases; junction bases not matched to a gene: 5. The CDR3 is 16 residues long. The CDR3 nucleotides read TGCGCCAGCAGCTATACAGGGGGGGCCTCTGGAAACACCATATATTTT. This codes for CASSYTGGASGNTIYF.

The V gene is TRBV5-8, the J gene TRBJ1-2; no reliable D call. CDR3 length equals 13 residues. V was pared by 5 bases and J by 3 bases, with 11 bases between. CDR1 and CDR2 from the germline V gene are SGHTS and YDEGEE. The CDR3 DNA reads as TGTGCCAGCAGGAATCCGAACCACTATGGCTACACCTTC. As protein: CASRNPNHYGYTF.

The chain links TRBV9 to TRBJ1-6; 9 positions agree with TRBD1. CDR1 and CDR2 from the germline V gene are SGDLS and YYNGEE. Trimming removed 0 bases from V and 7 bases from J; junction bases left unmatched: 5. The CDR3 contains 16 residues. CDR3 amino acids: CASSVEGGTGNSPLHF. CDR3 in DNA: TGTGCCAGCAGCGTAGAGGGGGGGACAGGGAATTCACCCCTCCACTTT.

The chain couples TRBV4-3 to TRBJ1-4; 9 bases agree with TRBD1. This CDR3 has 16 residues. V lost 2 bases to trimming and J lost 5 bases; unmatched junction nucleotides: 6. Germline V gene sequence: CDR1 LGHNA, CDR2 YSLEER. The CDR3 DNA follows: TGCGCCAGCAGCCAACGTCCGGGACAGGGCAATGAAAAACTGTTTTTT. Protein product: CASSQRPGQGNEKLFF.

The rearrangement joins TRBV30 to TRBJ2-3, with TRBD2 as a possible D gene (5 bases). Germline loops: CDR1 GTSNPN, CDR2 SVGIG (reference sequence). This CDR3 contains 13 residues. V lost 5 bases to trimming and J lost 2 bases, with 11 bases between them. The CDR3 coding sequence is TGTGCCTGGGGGCACGGGATCACAGATACGCAGTATTTT. Amino acid sequence: CAWGHGITDTQYF.